One sample yielded the 24 T cell receptor beta chains listed below, sequenced in a study of a mutant IDH1 vaccine in newly diagnosed glioma. Measured with immunoSEQ multiplex PCR; TCRdb has only the in-frame clones, and not every one. Counted here are 65,000 to 85,000 clones, around nine tenths occurring once; the ten biggest clones make up 1.5% to 2%. These receptors' targets are unknown. Time point meaning: week 35, safety follow-up. Every vaccine dose comprised 300 ug of mutant IDH1 20-mer peptide plus topical imiquimod. The sequences come from PBMCs, collected from a glioma patient whose treatment included an IDH1 peptide vaccine. The origin of the receptors is a man aged 25-40 years with glioma.

The rearrangement joins TRBV30 to TRBJ2-7; 7 nucleotides agree with TRBD1. In germline, CDR1 is GTSNPN, CDR2 SVGIG (reference sequence). The V and J ends lost 3 bases and 0 bases, in that order; junction bases with no gene match: 8. This CDR3 spans 15 amino acids. The CDR3 spells CAWRAIQGSSYEQYF. CDR3 in DNA: TGTGCCTGGAGGGCGATACAGGGGAGCTCCTACGAGCAGTACTTC.

As DNA, the CDR3 is TGCGCCAGCAGACTGGACAGGGGGAGGACCGGGGAGCTGTTTTTT. Protein: CASRLDRGRTGELFF. The chain carries TRBV5-1 and TRBJ2-2, with 10 bases fitting TRBD1. The CDR3 covers 15 residues. From germline, CDR1 is SGHRS and CDR2 YFSETQ. The J segment lost 5 bases and the V segment lost 5 bases, leaving 6 bases of the junction unmatched.

This clone was seen only once. The V gene is TRBV28, the J gene TRBJ1-1, with 9 bases that match TRBD1. V was clipped by 5 bases and J by 4 bases; unmatched bases: 5. The CDR3 length is 14 residues. Looked up from germline, CDR1 is MDHEN and CDR2 is SYDVKM. The CDR3 sequence is CASSHRGPRTEAFF. The CDR3 bases are TGTGCCAGCAGTCACAGGGGGCCGCGCACTGAAGCTTTCTTT.

A few counts support this clone. The chain employs TRBV2 and TRBJ1-3; D call uncertain. The V end lost 4 bases, the J end lost 2 bases, and 3 bases lay between the germline ends. The CDR3 spans 12 residues. The germline CDR1 and CDR2 sequences are SNHLY and FYNNEI. The CDR3 reads CASSGAGNTIYF. As DNA, the CDR3 is TGTGCCAGCAGTGGGGCTGGAAACACCATATATTTT.

This clone was seen only once. J is TRBJ1-2 and V is TRBV4-2, with D possibly TRBD1 on 6 matching bases. The CDR3 contains 15 residues. The germline V and J ends were trimmed by 4 bases and 4 bases, with 16 bases remaining between them. The germline gives CDR1 LGHNA, CDR2 YNFKEQ. CDR3 sequence (DNA): TGTGCCAGCAGCCCCCTCGGAGGGGACACCTATGGCTACACCTTC. This encodes CASSPLGGDTYGYTF.

V usage is TRBV5-4 and J usage is TRBJ2-3, with TRBD2 matching over 8 bases. Per germline, CDR1 SGHNT and CDR2 YYREEE (reference sequence). J lost 9 bases, V lost 4 bases, and 13 bases had no gene match. CDR3 length equals 15 residues. The CDR3 DNA follows: TGTGCCAGCAGCGGGTCTACGGGGGGGCGTGACACGCAGTATTTT. Translation: CASSGSTGGRDTQYF.

The chain is built from TRBV6-1 and TRBJ1-5; possible D gene TRBD1, 5 bases. From germline, CDR1 is MNHNS and CDR2 SASEGT. The CDR3 covers 12 residues. V lost 10 bases and J 4 bases, leaving 11 bases between the germline ends. The CDR3 loop is CATRGPNQPQHF. The CDR3, as DNA: TGTGCCACAAGGGGACCAAATCAGCCCCAGCATTTT.

The chain employs TRBV28 and TRBJ2-1; the match to TRBD2 covers 10 bases. Trimming removed 3 bases from V and 1 base from J; junction bases left unmatched: 9. The CDR3 spans 18 residues. Per germline, CDR1 MDHEN and CDR2 SYDVKM. The CDR3 coding sequence is TGTGCCAGCAGTTTCGAACTAGCGGGATCTAAGTCCTACAATGAGCAGTTCTTC. Its translation is CASSFELAGSKSYNEQFF.

A few counts support this clone. This chain connects TRBV19 to TRBJ2-5; 7 bases match TRBD2. The germline CDR1 and CDR2 sequences are LNHDA and SQIVND (reference sequence). J gave up 3 bases and V 6 bases, and 10 bases lay outside the gene matches. The CDR3 totals 15 residues. The CDR3 DNA is TGTGCCAGTAGCCGGGGCGCCGCGGGGGAAGAGACCCAGTACTTC. Translated: CASSRGAAGEETQYF. The complete variable domain, with remaining parts taken from reference TRBV19 and TRBJ2-5, reads DGGITQSPKYLFRKEGQNVTLSCEQNLNHDAMYWYRQDPGQGLRLIYYSQIVNDFQKGDIAEGYSVSREKKESFPLTVTSAQKNPTAFYLCASSRGAAGEETQYFGPGTRLLVL.

The CDR3 is CASSLSTGGNTEAFF. The CDR3 DNA reads TGTGCCAGCAGTTTATCGACGGGGGGGAACACTGAAGCTTTCTTT. V and J are TRBV27 and TRBJ1-1, with D possibly matching TRBD1 (5 bases). Per germline, CDR1 MNHEY and CDR2 SMNVEV (reference sequence). This CDR3 is 15 amino acids long. V was clipped by 0 bases and J by 1 base, with 9 bases between them.

V usage is TRBV2 and J usage is TRBJ1-4, with 7 positions matching TRBD1. The germline V gene has CDR1 SNHLY and CDR2 FYNNEI. This CDR3 is 15 amino acids long. Germline trimming cut 6 bases from V and 3 bases from J; bases unmatched to any gene: 7. The CDR3 region has the DNA TGTGCCAGCAGAGCTGGACAGGTGGCTAATGAAAAACTGTTTTTT. Residues: CASRAGQVANEKLFF.

J is TRBJ2-7 and V is TRBV5-1, with TRBD1 matching over 9 bases. Trimming removed 4 bases from V and 3 bases from J; junction bases left unmatched: 11. The length of the CDR3 is 16 residues. Looked up from germline, CDR1 is SGHRS and CDR2 is YFSETQ. The CDR3 is CASSRSGDRVLYEQYF. The CDR3 nucleotides read TGCGCCAGCAGCCGTTCAGGGGACAGGGTACTCTACGAGCAGTACTTC.

The genes are TRBV4-1 and TRBJ2-6; no reliable D call. Looked up from germline, CDR1 is MGHRA and CDR2 is YSYEKL. The V end was cut by 0 bases, the J end by 4 bases, with 19 bases between. CDR3 size: 19 residues. The CDR3 DNA is TGCGCCAGCAGCCAAGATCCTACCCCCCCTAGGGAAGGGGCCAACGTCCTGACTTTC. This gives the protein CASSQDPTPPREGANVLTF.

The genes are TRBV5-4 and TRBJ2-7; 11 bases fit TRBD2. Germline CDR1 SGHNT, CDR2 YYREEE (reference sequence). The CDR3 runs to 11 residues. With V trimmed by 8 bases and J by 7 bases, 2 bases remained unmatched. CDR3: CASSGGVEQYF. The CDR3 coding sequence is TGTGCCAGTAGCGGGGGGGTTGAGCAGTACTTC.

The chain carries TRBV19 and TRBJ2-7; the match to TRBD2 covers 13 bases. Per the germline V gene, CDR1 is LNHDA and CDR2 is SQIVND (reference sequence). This CDR3 has 14 amino acids. The V gene end was trimmed by 6 bases and the J gene end by 2 bases; junction bases not matched to a gene: 1. The CDR3 reads CASRGLAGTYEQYF. The CDR3, as DNA: TGTGCCAGTAGGGGACTAGCGGGGACCTACGAGCAGTACTTC.

The CDR3 protein is CASSRSGTEAFF. The CDR3 nucleotides read TGTGCCAGTAGTAGGAGCGGGACTGAAGCTTTCTTT. This chain uses TRBV19 with TRBJ1-1; D not certain. The germline V gene encodes CDR1 LNHDA and CDR2 SQIVND (reference sequence). Trimming took off 4 bases at V and 5 bases at J, with 8 bases between the two ends. CDR3 length: 12 residues.

V gene TRBV2 combines with J gene TRBJ2-1; 9 bases line up with TRBD1. The CDR3 runs 16 residues. After removal of 6 bases from V and 3 bases from J, the junction contained 9 bases not matched to a gene. CDR1 and CDR2 from the germline V gene are SNHLY and FYNNEI. This chain's CDR3 is CASRLPQGAFYNEQFF. CDR3 nucleotide sequence: TGTGCCAGCAGGCTCCCACAGGGGGCATTCTACAATGAGCAGTTCTTC.

As DNA, the CDR3 is TGTGCCAGCAGCCTACTAAAGGGTTATGGAAACACCATATATTTT. This gives the protein CASSLLKGYGNTIYF. The chain employs TRBV6-1 and TRBJ1-3; no definite D call. The CDR3 has 15 residues. Germline loops: CDR1 MNHNS, CDR2 SASEGT. V dropped 6 bases and J dropped 3 bases, with 15 bases sitting between them.

This clone came up once. V is TRBV27 and J is TRBJ2-2; D tentatively fits TRBD1 or TRBD2 (5 bases each). Between the trimmed V and J ends, which lost 3 bases and 2 bases, there was a span of 13 bases. Germline CDR1 and CDR2: MNHEY and SMNVEV (reference sequence). The CDR3 has 16 residues. CDR3 sequence: CASSFLGAINTGELFF. CDR3 nucleotides: TGTGCCAGCAGTTTTCTCGGGGCGATAAACACCGGGGAGCTGTTTTTT.

The chain is built from TRBV6-6 and TRBJ1-1; TRBD1 matches 9 bases. CDR3 size: 11 residues. Unmatched junction bases numbered 2, after V lost 9 bases and J lost 6 bases. Germline V gives CDR1 MNHNY, CDR2 SVGAGI (reference sequence). The CDR3 nucleotides are TGTGCCAGTGGACAGGGGTCTGAAGCTTTCTTT. Translation gives CASGQGSEAFF.

The chain recombines TRBV11-2 with TRBJ1-1, with D uncertain. V was shortened by 4 bases and J by 0 bases, with 6 bases between the two germline ends. This CDR3 comprises 13 residues. CDR1 is SGHAT, CDR2 FQNNGV, per germline. The CDR3 loop reads CASSSTVNTEAFF. The CDR3 region has the DNA TGTGCCAGCAGCTCCACAGTGAACACTGAAGCTTTCTTT.

The CDR3 DNA reads as TGTGCCAGTGGGGGGGAAGCGAATTCACCCCTCCACTTT. Translated: CASGGEANSPLHF. The V gene is TRBV2, the J gene TRBJ1-6; tentatively, D is TRBD1 (5 bases). Germline V gene data show CDR1 as SNHLY and CDR2 as FYNNEI. The CDR3 has 13 residues. Trimming removed 9 bases at V and 7 bases at J, with 13 bases between.

The chain carries TRBV6-5 and TRBJ1-4; 7 nucleotides align to TRBD1. Losses at the gene ends were 5 bases for V and 3 bases for J; bases not matched to a gene: 6. Germline values: CDR1 MNHEY, CDR2 SVGAGI. This CDR3 contains 15 residues. CDR3 in amino acids: CASSQNRGSNEKLFF. In DNA form, the CDR3 reads TGTGCCAGCAGTCAGAACAGGGGTTCTAATGAAAAACTGTTTTTT.

This rearrangement joins TRBV5-4 to TRBJ2-7; 9 bases line up with TRBD1. V gave up 4 bases and J gave up 3 bases; unmatched junction bases: 5. CDR1 is SGHNT and CDR2 is YYREEE in the germline V gene (reference sequence). The CDR3 is 14 amino acids. The CDR3: CASSSPGQGYEQYF. For the CDR3, the DNA is TGTGCCAGCAGCAGTCCGGGACAGGGCTACGAGCAGTACTTC.